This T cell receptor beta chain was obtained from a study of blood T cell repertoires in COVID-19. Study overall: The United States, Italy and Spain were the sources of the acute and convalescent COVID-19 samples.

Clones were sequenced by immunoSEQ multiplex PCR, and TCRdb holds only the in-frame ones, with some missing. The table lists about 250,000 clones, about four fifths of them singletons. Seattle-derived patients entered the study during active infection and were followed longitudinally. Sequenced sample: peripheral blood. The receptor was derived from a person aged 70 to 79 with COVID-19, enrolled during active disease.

The CDR3 region is CASSTTRTGVLNEQYF. CDR3 sequence (DNA): TGTGCCAGTAGCACGACTCGGACAGGGGTGTTGAACGAGCAGTACTTC. The chain recombines TRBV19 with TRBJ2-7; 9 nucleotides match TRBD1. Losses at the gene ends were 6 bases for V and 5 bases for J; bases not matched to a gene: 14. The germline gives CDR1 LNHDA, CDR2 SQIVND (reference sequence). The CDR3 has 16 residues. The complete variable domain, with remaining parts taken from reference TRBV19 and TRBJ2-7, reads DGGITQSPKYLFRKEGQNVTLSCEQNLNHDAMYWYRQDPGQGLRLIYYSQIVNDFQKGDIAEGYSVSREKKESFPLTVTSAQKNPTAFYLCASSTTRTGVLNEQYFGPGTRLTVT.